The sequence of this T cell receptor (beta chain) was determined in a study of T cell responses to AZD1222 COVID-19 vaccine. Points from the study as a whole: There were vaccine-associated CD4 TCRs across spike, dominant at 160-218 and 743-854. All repertoire sampling was performed exclusively after the peak T cell response.

Assay: immunoSEQ multiplex PCR; the TCRdb copy retains only in-frame clones and omits some. The data show approximately 130,000 clones, around 89% seen once. This CDR3 comprises 14 residues. Germline loops: CDR1 LGHNA, CDR2 YSLEER. V was trimmed by 0 bases and J by 6 bases, leaving 12 bases between them. Regarding this clone: Its antigen is currently unknown.

Sequencing was performed on peripheral blood, taken on day 0 of MenACWY control vaccination. The chain uses TRBV4-3 and TRBJ2-7; D is unclear. The sequence derives from an adult in good health. DNA for the CDR3: TGCGCCAGCAGCCAAGATCCGGCCTCCGGCGAGCAGTACTTC. Protein sequence: CASSQDPASGEQYF.